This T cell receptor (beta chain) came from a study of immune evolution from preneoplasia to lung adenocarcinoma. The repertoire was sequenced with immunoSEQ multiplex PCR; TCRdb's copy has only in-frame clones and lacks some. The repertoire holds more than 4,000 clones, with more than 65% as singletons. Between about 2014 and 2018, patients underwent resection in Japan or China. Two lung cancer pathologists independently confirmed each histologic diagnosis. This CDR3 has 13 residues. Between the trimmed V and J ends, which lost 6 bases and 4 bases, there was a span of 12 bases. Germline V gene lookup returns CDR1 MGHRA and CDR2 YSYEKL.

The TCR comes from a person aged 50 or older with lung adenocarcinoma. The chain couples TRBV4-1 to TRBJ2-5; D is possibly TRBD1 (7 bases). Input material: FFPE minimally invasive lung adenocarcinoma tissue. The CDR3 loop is CASSFQGGETQYF. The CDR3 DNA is TGCGCCAGCAGTTTTCAGGGGGGAGAGACCCAGTACTTC.